The table lists the clone carrying this TCR beta chain with a few counts. As yet, its antigen is unknown. Sample treatment: roughly 10-day PBMC culture with coronavirus spike peptide pools or control peptides (ViraFEST assay). Via ViraFEST, peptide pools expanded antigen-specific T cells before TCR sequencing. The data are from a study of vaccination and CD4 T cells after COVID-19. For the study at large: No peptide, an HIV-1 Nef pool, or a CEFX pool was what each control culture received.

General study results and limits: The rise in median SARS-CoV-2-reactive clonotypes, from around 19 to 38, was not significant. Only after vaccination were a median approximately 86% of convalescents' reactive clones seen.

With the Oncomine TCR Beta short-read assay, DNA from cultured CD4+ T cells was sequenced. TCRdb used MiXCR to reprocess the PCR reads, holding one entry per CDR3 protein. The table has some 7,700 distinct CDR3 sequences, 45% to 50% seen once. The CDR3 length is 17 residues. Trimming shortened V by 8 bases and J by 3 bases, and 22 bases separated the two germline ends. Germline CDR1 is LNHDA and CDR2 is SQIVND (reference sequence). Sequencing was performed on CD4+ T cells from blood, cultured in vitro. The V and J genes are TRBV19 and TRBJ1-4; no firm D call. This TCR was sampled from a human donor who had recovered from COVID-19. The CDR3 DNA follows: TGTGCCAGTTCCCTAGGAAACTACGGGCCGGCTAATGAAAAACTGTTTTTT. Protein product: CASSLGNYGPANEKLFF.